The clone carrying this T cell receptor beta chain was found once. This sample was taken from a study of radiation and T cells in renal cell carcinoma. In the study overall: Nephrectomy followed 15 Gy stereotactic body radiation by 4 weeks.

The germline gives CDR1 SEHNR, CDR2 FQNEAQ (reference sequence). The CDR3 totals 16 residues. V was shortened by 1 base and J by 1 base, with 12 bases between the two germline ends. Sample time point: baseline pretreatment blood. The sample's treatment: 15 Gy SBRT to primary tumor, nephrectomy 4 weeks later. Serial blood draws occurred at baseline and 2 and 4 weeks post-SBRT. Sequencing was performed with immunoSEQ multiplex PCR; in TCRdb, only in-frame clones are kept and a portion is missing. The sample yields 150,000 or so clones, more than 70% seen once. The source was blood, collected from a patient whose treatment included radiotherapy and nephrectomy. The J gene is TRBJ2-3, the V gene TRBV7-9; possibly TRBD1 or TRBD2 for D (6 bases each). The sequence derives from a woman between 50 and 59 years old with renal cell carcinoma. The CDR3 here is CASSLVRGARTDTQYF. The CDR3, as DNA: TGTGCCAGCAGCTTAGTTAGGGGGGCGCGCACAGATACGCAGTATTTT.